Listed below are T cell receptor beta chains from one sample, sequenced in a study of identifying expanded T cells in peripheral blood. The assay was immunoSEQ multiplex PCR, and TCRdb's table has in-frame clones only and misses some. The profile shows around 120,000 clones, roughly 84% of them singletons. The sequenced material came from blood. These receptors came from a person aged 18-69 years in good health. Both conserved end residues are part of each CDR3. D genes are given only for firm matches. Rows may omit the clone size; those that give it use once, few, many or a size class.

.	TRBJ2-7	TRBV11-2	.	CASRGYRNRSHEQYF	TGTGCCAGCAGGGGTTACCGGAATAGGAGTCACGAGCAGTACTTC
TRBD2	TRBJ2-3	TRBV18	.	CASSPLASGVADTQYF	TGTGCCAGCTCACCACTCGCTAGCGGGGTAGCAGATACGCAGTATTTT
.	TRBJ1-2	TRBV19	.	CASSIGFLNYGYTF	TGTGCCAGTAGTATTGGCTTTCTTAACTATGGCTACACCTTC
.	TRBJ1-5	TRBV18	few	CASSLEARQPQHF	TGTGCCAGCTCTCTAGAGGCCAGGCAGCCCCAGCATTTT
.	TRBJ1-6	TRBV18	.	CASSPRGGYNSPLHF	TGTGCCAGCTCACCAAGGGGGGGCTATAATTCACCCCTCCACTTT
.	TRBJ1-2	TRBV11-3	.	CASSSRNYGYTF	TGTGCCAGCAGCTCCAGAAACTATGGCTACACCTTC
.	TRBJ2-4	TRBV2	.	CASSEWGQYAKNIQYF	TGTGCCAGCAGTGAATGGGGGCAGTACGCCAAAAACATTCAGTACTTC
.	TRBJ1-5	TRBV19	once	CASSPPRPGGVTQHF	TGTGCCAGTAGTCCACCTCGGCCGGGAGGCGTGACCCAGCATTTT
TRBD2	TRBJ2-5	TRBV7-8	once	CASSLVVAGARNQTQYF	TGTGCCAGCAGCTTAGTGGTAGCGGGGGCCCGAAACCAGACCCAGTACTTC
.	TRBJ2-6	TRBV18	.	CASSLYTTGANVLTF	TGTGCCAGCTCACTATACACGACTGGGGCCAACGTCCTGACTTTC
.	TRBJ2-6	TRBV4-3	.	CASSQDAGSGANVLTF	TGCGCCAGCAGCCAAGATGCGGGCTCTGGGGCCAACGTCCTGACTTTC
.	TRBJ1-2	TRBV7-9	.	CASSRVGGEYGYTF	TGTGCCAGCAGCCGCGTGGGGGGCGAGTATGGCTACACCTTC
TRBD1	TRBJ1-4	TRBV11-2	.	CASSETGVLTNEKLFF	TGTGCCAGCAGCGAAACAGGGGTCTTAACTAATGAAAAACTGTTTTTT
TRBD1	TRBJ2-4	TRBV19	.	CASSILQGKNIQYF	TGTGCCAGTAGTATCTTACAGGGGAAAAACATTCAGTACTTC
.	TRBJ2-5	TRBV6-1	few	CATTRVGTQYF	TGTGCCACGACGAGGGTTGGGACCCAGTACTTC
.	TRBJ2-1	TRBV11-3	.	CASSSQGLTYNEQFF	TGTGCCAGCAGCTCACAGGGTCTGACCTACAATGAGCAGTTCTTC
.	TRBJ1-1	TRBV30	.	CAWQNHWGPEAFF	TGTGCCTGGCAGAACCACTGGGGGCCTGAAGCTTTCTTT
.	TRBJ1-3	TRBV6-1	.	CASSEEQIGNSGDTIYF	TGTGCCAGCAGTGAGGAACAGATAGGAAACAGTGGGGACACCATATATTTT
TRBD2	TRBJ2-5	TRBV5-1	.	CASSSFPGTTETQYF	TGCGCCAGCAGCTCCTTTCCCGGGACTACCGAGACCCAGTACTTC
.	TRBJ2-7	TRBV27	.	CASSLAGTSYEQYF	TGTGCCAGCAGTTTGGCGGGGACGTCGTACGAGCAGTACTTC
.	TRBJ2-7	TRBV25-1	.	CASSALPYEQYF	TGTGCCAGCAGTGCACTCCCCTACGAGCAGTACTTC
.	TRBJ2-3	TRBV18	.	CASSPTPTGLNTDTQYF	TGTGCCAGCTCACCTACCCCGACGGGACTGAACACAGATACGCAGTATTTT
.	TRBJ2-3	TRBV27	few	CASSPLPSTDTQYF	TGTGCCAGCAGCCCGCTTCCAAGCACAGATACGCAGTATTTT
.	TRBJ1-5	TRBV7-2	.	CASSSGRQSNQPQHF	TGTGCCAGCAGCTCCGGACGACAAAGCAATCAGCCCCAGCATTTT
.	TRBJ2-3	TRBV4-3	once	CASSQGPGALPDTQYF	TGCGCCAGCAGCCAAGGGCCAGGCGCATTGCCAGATACGCAGTATTTT
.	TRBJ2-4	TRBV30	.	CAWSLLRDPAKNIQYF	TGTGCCTGGAGTTTGCTCCGGGACCCGGCAAAAAACATTCAGTACTTC
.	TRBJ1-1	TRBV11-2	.	CASSSQGDTEAFF	TGTGCCAGCAGCTCACAGGGAGACACTGAAGCTTTCTTT
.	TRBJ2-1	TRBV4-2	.	CASSTRLSAFGDEQFF	TGTGCCAGCAGCACTCGACTAAGCGCCTTTGGTGATGAGCAGTTCTTC
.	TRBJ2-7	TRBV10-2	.	CASSGTSYEQYF	TGCGCCAGCAGCGGGACTTCCTACGAGCAGTACTTC
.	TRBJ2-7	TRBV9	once	CASRGDGAYEQYF	TGTGCCAGCAGGGGGGACGGAGCCTACGAGCAGTACTTC
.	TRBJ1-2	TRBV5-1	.	CASSLGARDVLYGYTF	TGCGCCAGCAGCTTGGGTGCTCGTGATGTCCTCTATGGCTACACCTTC
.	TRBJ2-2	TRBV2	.	CASSEWALQYTGELFF	TGTGCCAGCAGTGAATGGGCTTTACAGTACACCGGGGAGCTGTTTTTT
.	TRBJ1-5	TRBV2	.	CASSDLHGSSNQPQHF	TGTGCCAGCAGTGACCTACACGGAAGTAGCAATCAGCCCCAGCATTTT
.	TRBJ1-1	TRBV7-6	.	CASSLEVDSPNTEAFF	TGTGCCAGCAGCTTAGAGGTTGACAGCCCGAACACTGAAGCTTTCTTT
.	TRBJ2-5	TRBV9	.	CASSVDPDEGETQYF	TGTGCCAGCAGCGTAGATCCGGACGAGGGAGAGACCCAGTACTTC
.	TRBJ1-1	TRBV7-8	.	CASSLAVAGREAFF	TGTGCCAGCAGCTTAGCAGTAGCAGGCCGTGAAGCTTTCTTT
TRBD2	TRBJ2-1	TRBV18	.	CASSPTSGGLFNEQFF	TGTGCCAGCTCACCTACTAGCGGGGGTCTTTTCAATGAGCAGTTCTTC
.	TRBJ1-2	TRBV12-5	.	CASGLESRGYTF	TGTGCTAGTGGTTTGGAGAGTAGGGGCTACACCTTC
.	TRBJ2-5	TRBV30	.	CAWSVQVVQETQYF	TGTGCCTGGAGTGTACAAGTAGTACAAGAGACCCAGTACTTC
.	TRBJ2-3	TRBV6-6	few	CASSSGDTQYF	TGTGCCAGCAGTTCGGGCGATACGCAGTATTTT
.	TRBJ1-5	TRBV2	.	CASSAGRANQPQHF	TGTGCCAGCAGTGCCGGGCGGGCAAATCAGCCCCAGCATTTT
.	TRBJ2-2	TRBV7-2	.	CASSLRAGGYTGELFF	TGTGCCAGCAGCTTACGGGCAGGGGGGTACACCGGGGAGCTGTTTTTT
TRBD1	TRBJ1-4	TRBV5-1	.	CASSPGTASEKLFF	TGCGCCAGCAGCCCCGGGACAGCATCTGAAAAACTGTTTTTT
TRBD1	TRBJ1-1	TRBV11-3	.	CASRRDRAAPEAFF	TGTGCCAGCAGACGGGACAGGGCGGCCCCCGAAGCTTTCTTT
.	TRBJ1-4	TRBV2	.	CASERGYEKLFF	TGTGCCAGCGAGAGGGGCTATGAAAAACTGTTTTTT
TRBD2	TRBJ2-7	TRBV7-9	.	CASSPSRRGETYEQYF	TGTGCCAGCAGCCCCAGCCGGCGGGGGGAGACCTACGAGCAGTACTTC
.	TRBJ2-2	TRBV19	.	CATLKVGGELFF	TGTGCCACCCTCAAGGTTGGCGGGGAGCTGTTTTTT
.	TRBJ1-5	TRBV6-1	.	CASSGGYQPQHF	TGTGCCAGTTCTGGAGGTTATCAGCCCCAGCATTTT